Reported below is one TCR beta chain. As processed by the authors: Amplification of reference gene primers provided the estimated nucleated cell counts. The data were produced by immunoSEQ multiplex PCR, yet TCRdb's version contains in-frame clones alone and is incomplete. That table is the source of V, J and clone size, and D and trimming were worked out from the DNA. The sample comprises about 300,000 clones, just over 85% of which are singletons, and around 9.3% rests with the top ten. The germline gives CDR1 SGHTA, CDR2 FQGTGA. V lost 1 base, J lost 3 bases, and 6 bases stayed unmatched. The CDR3 length is 16 residues. The data were obtained in a study of blood T cell repertoires in COVID-19.

This receptor was obtained from a woman under 30 who had recovered from COVID-19. The genes are TRBV7-3 and TRBJ2-3; TRBD2 aligns across 8 bases. The sequencing input was PBMCs or T cells enriched from blood (not recorded which). This CDR3 reads CASSLKWTGGTDTQYF. In DNA form, the CDR3 reads TGTGCCAGCAGCTTAAAATGGACGGGAGGGACAGATACGCAGTATTTT.